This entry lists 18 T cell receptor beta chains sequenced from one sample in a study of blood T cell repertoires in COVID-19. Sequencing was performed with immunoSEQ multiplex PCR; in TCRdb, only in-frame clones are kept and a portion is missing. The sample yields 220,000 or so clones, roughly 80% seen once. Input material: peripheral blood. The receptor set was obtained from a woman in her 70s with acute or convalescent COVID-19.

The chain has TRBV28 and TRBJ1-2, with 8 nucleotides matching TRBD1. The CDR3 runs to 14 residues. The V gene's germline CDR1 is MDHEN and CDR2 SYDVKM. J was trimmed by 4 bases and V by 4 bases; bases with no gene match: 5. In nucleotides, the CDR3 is TGTGCCAGCAGTTCATTACAGGGGGTCTATGGCTACACCTTC. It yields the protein CASSSLQGVYGYTF.

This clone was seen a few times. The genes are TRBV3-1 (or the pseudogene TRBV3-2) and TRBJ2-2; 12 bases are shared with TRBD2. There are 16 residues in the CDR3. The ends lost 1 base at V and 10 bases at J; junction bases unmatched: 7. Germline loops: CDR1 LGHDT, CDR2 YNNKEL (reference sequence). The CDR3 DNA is TGTGCCAGCAGCCAAGTACTAGCGGGAGGTCCCGCGGAGCTGTTTTTT. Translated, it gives CASSQVLAGGPAELFF.

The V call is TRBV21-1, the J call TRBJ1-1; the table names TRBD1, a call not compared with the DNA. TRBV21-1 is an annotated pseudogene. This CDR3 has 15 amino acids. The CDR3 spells CASTIIGQHHTEAFF. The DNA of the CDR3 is TGTGCCAGCACCATAATTGGACAGCACCACACTGAAGCTTTCTTT.

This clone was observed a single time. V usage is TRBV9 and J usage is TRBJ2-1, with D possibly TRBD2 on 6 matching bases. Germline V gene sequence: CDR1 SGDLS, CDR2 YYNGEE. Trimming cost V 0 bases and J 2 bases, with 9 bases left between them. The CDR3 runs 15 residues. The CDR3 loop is CASSVVSGTYNEQFF. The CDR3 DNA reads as TGTGCCAGCAGCGTAGTTAGCGGTACCTACAATGAGCAGTTCTTC.

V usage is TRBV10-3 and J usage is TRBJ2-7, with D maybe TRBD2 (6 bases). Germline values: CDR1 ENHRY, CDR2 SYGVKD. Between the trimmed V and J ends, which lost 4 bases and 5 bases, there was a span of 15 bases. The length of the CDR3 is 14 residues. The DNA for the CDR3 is TGTGCCATCAGTGCCCTGGGGGGTTTCGACGAGCAGTACTTC. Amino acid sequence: CAISALGGFDEQYF.

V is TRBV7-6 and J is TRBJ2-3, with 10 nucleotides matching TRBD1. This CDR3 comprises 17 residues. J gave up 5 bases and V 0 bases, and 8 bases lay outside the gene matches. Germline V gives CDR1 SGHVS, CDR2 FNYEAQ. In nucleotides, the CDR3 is TGTGCCAGCAGCTTAGCACTAGGACAGGGGGTTGAAGATACGCAGTATTTT. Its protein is CASSLALGQGVEDTQYF.

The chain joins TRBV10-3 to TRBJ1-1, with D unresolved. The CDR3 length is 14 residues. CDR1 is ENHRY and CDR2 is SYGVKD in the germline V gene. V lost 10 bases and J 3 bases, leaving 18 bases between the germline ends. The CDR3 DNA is TGTGCCACCCGGAGGCGGACTCAGGACACTGAAGCTTTCTTT. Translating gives CATRRRTQDTEAFF.

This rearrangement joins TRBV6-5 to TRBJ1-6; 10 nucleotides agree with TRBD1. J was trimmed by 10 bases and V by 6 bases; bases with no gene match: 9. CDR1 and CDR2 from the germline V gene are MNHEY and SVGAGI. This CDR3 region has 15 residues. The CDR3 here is CASSDYWTGGSPLHF. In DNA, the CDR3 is TGTGCCAGCAGCGATTACTGGACAGGGGGATCACCCCTCCACTTT.

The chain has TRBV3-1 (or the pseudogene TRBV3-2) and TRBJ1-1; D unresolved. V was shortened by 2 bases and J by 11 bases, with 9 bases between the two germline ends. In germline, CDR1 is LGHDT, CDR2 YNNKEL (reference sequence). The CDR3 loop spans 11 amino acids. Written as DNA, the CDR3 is TGTGCCAGCAGCCAATCCGGTAGTGCTTTCTTT. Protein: CASSQSGSAFF.

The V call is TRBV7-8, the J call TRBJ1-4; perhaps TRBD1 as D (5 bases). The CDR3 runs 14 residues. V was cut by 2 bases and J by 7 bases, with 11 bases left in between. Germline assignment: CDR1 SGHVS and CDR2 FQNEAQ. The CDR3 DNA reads TGTGCCAGCAGCTTATGGGGGGAAGGTGAAAAACTGTTTTTT. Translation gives CASSLWGEGEKLFF.

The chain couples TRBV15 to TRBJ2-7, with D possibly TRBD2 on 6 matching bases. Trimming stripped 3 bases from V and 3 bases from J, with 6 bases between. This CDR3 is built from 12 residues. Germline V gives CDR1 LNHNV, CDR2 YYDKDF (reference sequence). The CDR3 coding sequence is TGTGCCACCAGCAGGGGAGGCTACGAGCAGTACTTC. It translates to CATSRGGYEQYF.

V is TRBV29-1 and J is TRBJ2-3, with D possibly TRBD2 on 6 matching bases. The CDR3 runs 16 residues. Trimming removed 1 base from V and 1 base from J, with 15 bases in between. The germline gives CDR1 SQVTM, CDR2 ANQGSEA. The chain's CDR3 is CSVEGGREWGTDTQYF. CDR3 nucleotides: TGCAGCGTTGAAGGGGGTCGGGAGTGGGGCACAGATACGCAGTATTTT.

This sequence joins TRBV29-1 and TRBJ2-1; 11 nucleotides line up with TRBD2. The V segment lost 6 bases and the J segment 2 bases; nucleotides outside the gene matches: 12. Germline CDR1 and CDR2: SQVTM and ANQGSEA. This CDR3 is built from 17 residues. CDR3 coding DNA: TGCAGCGTCCCCACTAGCGGGAGTCCCGGGGCCTACAATGAGCAGTTCTTC. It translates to CSVPTSGSPGAYNEQFF.

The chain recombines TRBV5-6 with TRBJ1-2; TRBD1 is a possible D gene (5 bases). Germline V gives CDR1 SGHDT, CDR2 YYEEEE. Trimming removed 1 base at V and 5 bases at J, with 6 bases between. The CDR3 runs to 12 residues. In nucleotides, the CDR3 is TGTGCCAGCAGCTTGAGGGGATATGGCTACACCTTC. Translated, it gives CASSLRGYGYTF.

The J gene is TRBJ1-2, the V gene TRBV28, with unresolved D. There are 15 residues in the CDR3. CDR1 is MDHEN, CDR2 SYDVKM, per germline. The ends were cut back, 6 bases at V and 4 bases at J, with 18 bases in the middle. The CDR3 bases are TGTGCCAGCAGCGCGGTCGCATCGGGGTCCTATGGCTACACCTTC. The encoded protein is CASSAVASGSYGYTF.

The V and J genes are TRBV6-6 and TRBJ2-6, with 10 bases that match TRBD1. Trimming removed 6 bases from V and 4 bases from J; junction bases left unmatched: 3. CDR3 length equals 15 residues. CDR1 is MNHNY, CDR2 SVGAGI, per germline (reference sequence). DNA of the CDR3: TGTGCCAGCAGGGACAGGGGGGGAGGGGCCAACGTCCTGACTTTC. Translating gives CASRDRGGGANVLTF.

For the CDR3, the DNA is TGTGCCAGCAGAAAACAGGAAAATCAGCCCCAGCATTTT. Translation gives CASRKQENQPQHF. The chain links TRBV6-5 to TRBJ1-5; TRBD1 is a possible D gene (5 bases). V dropped 6 bases and J dropped 4 bases, with 10 bases sitting between them. CDR1 and CDR2 from the germline V gene are MNHEY and SVGAGI. The CDR3 consists of 13 residues.

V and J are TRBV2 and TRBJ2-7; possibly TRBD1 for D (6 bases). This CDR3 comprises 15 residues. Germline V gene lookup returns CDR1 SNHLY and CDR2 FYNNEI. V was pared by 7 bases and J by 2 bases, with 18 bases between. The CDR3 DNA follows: TGTGCCAGCAACCCATTCCGGGACATAGCCTACGAGCAGTACTTC. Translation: CASNPFRDIAYEQYF.